A single sample gave rise to the 10 T cell receptor beta chains below, sequenced in a study of CD8+CD57+ T cells in acquired aplastic anemia. The template used for profiling TCR beta VDJ and CDR3 was genomic DNA. TCRdb passed the reads through MiXCR, listing each CDR3 protein once. The table lists roughly 160,000 distinct CDR3 sequences, about 70% of them singletons. Patients chosen for sequencing had CD8+CD57+ cells that had expanded, as shown by flow cytometry. Input material: sorted CD4+, CD8+, or CD8+CD57+ T cells (not recorded which) from PBMCs. The receptor set was obtained from a human donor with aplastic anemia.

This rearrangement joins TRBV7-9 to TRBJ2-3; 11 bases agree with TRBD2. Germline V gene data show CDR1 as SEHNR and CDR2 as FQNEAQ (reference sequence). The ends lost 2 bases at V and 3 bases at J; junction bases unmatched: 1. CDR3 length: 15 amino acids. CDR3 region: CASSLRTSGTDTQYF. The CDR3 nucleotides read TGTGCCAGCAGCTTACGGACTAGCGGGACAGATACGCAGTATTTT. Complete variable domain (other parts from reference TRBV7-9 and TRBJ2-3): DTGVSQNPRHKITKRGQNVTFRCDPISEHNRLYWYRQTLGQGPEFLTYFQNEAQLEKSRLLSDRFSAERPKGSFSTLEIQRTEQGDSAMYLCASSLRTSGTDTQYFGPGTRLTVL.

This clonotype was picked up one time. A junction end diverges from the germline sequence, so it may reflect a read error. The chain links TRBV20-1 to TRBJ2-7; D is perhaps TRBD2 (6 bases). The length of the CDR3 is 13 residues. The germline CDR1 and CDR2 sequences are DFQATT and SNEGSKA (reference sequence). CDR3 coding DNA: TGCAGCGCTAGCGACACACGGGTCTACGAGCAGTACTTC. Translation: CSASDTRVYEQYF.

The rearrangement joins TRBV20-1 to TRBJ2-2; TRBD1 is a possible D gene (6 bases). The V gene's germline CDR1 is DFQATT and CDR2 SNEGSKA (reference sequence). The V and J ends lost 5 bases and 0 bases respectively, with 7 bases between them. The CDR3 length is 13 residues. In nucleotides, the CDR3 is TGCAGTGCTCGGACAGCGAACACCGGGGAGCTGTTTTTT. Translation: CSARTANTGELFF.

For the CDR3, the DNA is TGTGCCAGCAGCCGATCGAGTAGCGGGGACCAAGAGACCCAGTACTTC. Encoded protein: CASSRSSSGDQETQYF. This rearrangement joins TRBV5-8 to TRBJ2-5; 8 bases align to TRBD2. Germline CDR1 and CDR2: SGHTS and YDEGEE. The CDR3 consists of 16 residues. Trimming cost V 4 bases and J 0 bases; bases outside gene matches: 8.

This chain uses TRBV6-4 with TRBJ2-1, with D perhaps matching TRBD1 or TRBD2 (5 bases each). V lost 5 bases, J lost 5 bases, and 13 bases lay in between. CDR1 is MRHNA and CDR2 is SNTAGT in the germline V gene. The CDR3 runs to 14 residues. The CDR3 sequence is CASSTGTDNNEQFF. In DNA, the CDR3 is TGTGCCAGCAGTACCGGGACGGATAACAATGAGCAGTTCTTC.

This rearrangement joins TRBV29-1 to TRBJ1-2; weak D call: TRBD1 (5 bases). The germline V gene encodes CDR1 SQVTM and CDR2 ANQGSEA. V shed 5 bases and J shed 5 bases, with 24 bases lying between them. The CDR3 runs 16 residues. As DNA, the CDR3 is TGCAGCGTTCGGGGTAGGGACGTGGGTATTCGGTATGGCTACACCTTC. Its protein product is CSVRGRDVGIRYGYTF.

This clonotype was counted between two and nine times. The CDR3 bases are TGTGCCACCAGTGATGTCGACACCAATCAGCCCCAGCATTTT. It translates to CATSDVDTNQPQHF. The chain joins TRBV24-1 to TRBJ1-5; D remains ambiguous. Germline CDR1 and CDR2: KGHDR and SFDVKD. Trimming took 3 bases from V and 3 from J, leaving 8 bases between them. The CDR3 sequence is 14 residues long.

The chain links TRBV15 to TRBJ2-2; unclear D gene. V lost 3 bases, J lost 5 bases, and 1 base lay in between. The germline V gene encodes CDR1 LNHNV and CDR2 YYDKDF (reference sequence). CDR3 length: 11 amino acids. CDR3 nucleotide sequence: TGTGCCACCAGCAGTACCGGGGAGCTGTTTTTT. This gives the protein CATSSTGELFF.

The table lists this clonotype with a count of one. One end of the junction is discordant with germline, which a read error may explain. CDR3 residues: CASREGLAGSSYNEQFF. The CDR3 DNA follows: TGTGCCAGCAGAGAAGGGCTAGCGGGGAGCTCCTACAATGAGCAGTTCTTC. V and J are TRBV2 and TRBJ2-1; 9 bases are a match to TRBD2. The CDR3 is 17 amino acids. Germline lookup yields CDR1 SNHLY and CDR2 FYNNEI.

This clonotype was detected once. This chain connects TRBV29-1 to TRBJ1-2; 8 nucleotides agree with TRBD1. This CDR3 has 14 residues. The V segment lost 7 bases and the J segment 1 base; nucleotides outside the gene matches: 8. CDR1 SQVTM and CDR2 ANQGSEA come from the germline V gene. As DNA, the CDR3 is TGCAGCGCTACGCGGACAGGGTTTAACTATGGCTACACCTTC. Protein sequence: CSATRTGFNYGYTF.